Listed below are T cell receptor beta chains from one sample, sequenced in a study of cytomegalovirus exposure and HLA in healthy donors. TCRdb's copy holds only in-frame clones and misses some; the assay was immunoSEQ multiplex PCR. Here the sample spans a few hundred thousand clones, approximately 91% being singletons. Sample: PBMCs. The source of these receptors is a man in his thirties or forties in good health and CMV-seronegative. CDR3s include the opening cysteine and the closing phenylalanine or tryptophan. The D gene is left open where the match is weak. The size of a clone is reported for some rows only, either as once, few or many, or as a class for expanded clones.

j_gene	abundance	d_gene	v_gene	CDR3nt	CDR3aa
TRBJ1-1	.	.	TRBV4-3	TGCGCCAGCAGCCAAGATGAGGGCACTGAAGCTTTCTTT	CASSQDEGTEAFF
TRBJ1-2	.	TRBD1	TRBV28	TGTGCCAGCAGTTCCACCGGGACAGGGACTAACTATGGCTACACCTTC	CASSSTGTGTNYGYTF
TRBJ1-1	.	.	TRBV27	TGTGCCAGCAGCCTGCATGGGAGAGGGAACACTGAAGCTTTCTTT	CASSLHGRGNTEAFF
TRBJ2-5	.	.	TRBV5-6	TGTGCCAGCAGCTTGATGGCCAACCAAGAGACCCAGTACTTC	CASSLMANQETQYF
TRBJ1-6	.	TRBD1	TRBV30	TGTGCCTACCGGGACAGGCGTAATTCACCCCTCCACTTT	CAYRDRRNSPLHF
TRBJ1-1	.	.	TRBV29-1	TGCAGCGCCAGGGGCAGATTGAACACTGAAGCTTTCTTT	CSARGRLNTEAFF
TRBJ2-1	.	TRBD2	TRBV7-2	TGTGCCAGCAGCTTAGACGGGGGGGCTCTTTTCAATGAGCAGTTCTTC	CASSLDGGALFNEQFF
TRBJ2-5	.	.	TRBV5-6	TGTGCCAGCAGCAAATTGCCCGGAGGTTTAGAGACCCAGTACTTC	CASSKLPGGLETQYF
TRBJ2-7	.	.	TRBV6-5	TGTGCCAGCAGGTACAGTGAGAGCTCCTACGAGCAGTACTTC	CASRYSESSYEQYF
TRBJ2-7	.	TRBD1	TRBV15	TGTGCCACCAGCAGAGACCGAGGACAGGTATATGGCAACGAGCAGTACTTC	CATSRDRGQVYGNEQYF
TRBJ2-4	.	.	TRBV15	TGTGCCACCAGCGCACGCCGGGAGTTCGACATTCAGTACTTC	CATSARREFDIQYF
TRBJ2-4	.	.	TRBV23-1	TGCGCCAGCAGTCCAGGGCGGAGTCTAGCCAAAAACATTCAGTACTTC	CASSPGRSLAKNIQYF
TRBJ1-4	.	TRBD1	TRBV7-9	TGTGCCAGCAGCACTAACAGGGGGTCTAATGAAAAACTGTTTTTT	CASSTNRGSNEKLFF
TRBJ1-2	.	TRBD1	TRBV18	TGTGCCAGCTCACCGGGACAGGGGGTCTATGGCTACACCTTC	CASSPGQGVYGYTF
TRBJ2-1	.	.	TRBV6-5	TGTGCCGCTAGCCGGTACAATGAGCAGTTCTTC	CAASRYNEQFF
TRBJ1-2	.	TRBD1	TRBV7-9	TGTGCCAGCAGCTTAGAAGGACAGGACAGGGCTTATGGCTACACCTTC	CASSLEGQDRAYGYTF
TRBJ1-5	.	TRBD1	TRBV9	TGTGCCAGCAGCACCTTCGGAGGGGGCATGGTAAGCAATCAGCCCCAGCATTTT	CASSTFGGGMVSNQPQHF
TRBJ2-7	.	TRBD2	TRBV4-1	TGCGCCAGCAGCCGGACTAGCGGGGGGTACGAGCAGTACTTC	CASSRTSGGYEQYF
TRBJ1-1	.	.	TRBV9	TGTGCCAGCAGCGTAGCCGAGGGGGTGGGAACTGAAGCTTTCTTT	CASSVAEGVGTEAFF
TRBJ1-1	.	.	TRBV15	TGTGCCACCAGCACGCGACACGGTAACACTGAAGCTTTCTTT	CATSTRHGNTEAFF
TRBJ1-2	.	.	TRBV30	TGTGCCTGGATCCTTCCGGGGGGGGGCCGGTATGGCTACACCTTC	CAWILPGGGRYGYTF
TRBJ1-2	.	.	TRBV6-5	TGTGCCAGCAGTTACGAACCAGGGAACTATGGCTACACCTTC	CASSYEPGNYGYTF
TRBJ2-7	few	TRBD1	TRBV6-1	TGTGCCAGCAGTGACCGACAGGGGGCATACGAGCAGTACTTC	CASSDRQGAYEQYF
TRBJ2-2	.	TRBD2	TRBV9	TGTGCCAGCAGCCCCAGGACTAGCGGGTTCACCGGGGAGCTGTTTTTT	CASSPRTSGFTGELFF
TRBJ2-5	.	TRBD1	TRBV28	TGTGCCAGCAGTCCCGAGGACAGGGGGCGAGAGACCCAGTACTTC	CASSPEDRGRETQYF
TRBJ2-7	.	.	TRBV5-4	TGTGCCAGCAGCTTGGGTGGGGGAGGATTCTACGAGCAGTACTTC	CASSLGGGGFYEQYF
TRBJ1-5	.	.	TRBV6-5	TGTGCCAGCAGTACTAACTCGGGTCAGCCCCAGCATTTT	CASSTNSGQPQHF
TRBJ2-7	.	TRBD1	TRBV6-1	TGTGCCAGCAGTGAATCAGGGGGCCCGCTCTACGAGCAGTACTTC	CASSESGGPLYEQYF
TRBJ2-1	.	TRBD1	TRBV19	TGTGCCAGTAGGAGGACAGGGGAGCTCCAGTTCTTC	CASRRTGELQFF
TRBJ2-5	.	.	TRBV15	TGTGCCACCAGTTTTTCTGAGACCCAGTACTTC	CATSFSETQYF
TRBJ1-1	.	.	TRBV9	TGTGCCAGCAGCGTCGGGACATCTACTGAAGCTTTCTTT	CASSVGTSTEAFF
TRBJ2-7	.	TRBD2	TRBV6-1	TGTGCCAGCAGTGATATGGCGGGGGTTTCCTACAAGCAGTACTTC	CASSDMAGVSYKQYF
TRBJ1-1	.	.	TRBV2	TGTGCCAGTGCCTTGAGGACTGAAGCTTTCTTT	CASALRTEAFF
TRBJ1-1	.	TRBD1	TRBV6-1	TGTGCCATGAAGACAGGGTCAGCTGAAGCTTTCTTT	CAMKTGSAEAFF
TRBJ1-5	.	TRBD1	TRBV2	TGTGCCAGCAGGGGGGACAGTTATCAGCCCCAGCATTTT	CASRGDSYQPQHF
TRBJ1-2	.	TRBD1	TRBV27	TGTGCCAGCAGGGGGACAGGGGATGGCTACACCTTC	CASRGTGDGYTF
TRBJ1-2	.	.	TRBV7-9	TGTGCCAGCAGCCACTCCTGGGAGGGTCGTGGCTACACCTTC	CASSHSWEGRGYTF
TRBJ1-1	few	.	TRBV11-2	TGTGCCTCCCGAGGACAGACGAACACTGAAGCTTTCTTT	CASRGQTNTEAFF
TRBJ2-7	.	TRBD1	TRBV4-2	TGTGCCAGCAGCCAAGATGTGGGACAGGGAGTCCCCTCCTACGAGCAGTACTTC	CASSQDVGQGVPSYEQYF
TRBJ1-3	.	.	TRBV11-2	TGTGCCAGCAGCTTAGACGGCAGGGCTGGAAACACCATATATTTT	CASSLDGRAGNTIYF
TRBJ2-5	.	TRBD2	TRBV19	TGTGCCAGTAGCCGACTAGCGGGGTGGCAGACCCAGTACTTC	CASSRLAGWQTQYF
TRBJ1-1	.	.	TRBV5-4	TGTGCCAGCAGCTTCCAGGGAGGCGGCACTGAAGCTTTCTTT	CASSFQGGGTEAFF
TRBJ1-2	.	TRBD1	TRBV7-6	TGTGCCAGCAGCCCCAGCCAGGGGGGCTATGGCTACACCTTC	CASSPSQGGYGYTF
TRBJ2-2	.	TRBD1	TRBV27	TGTGCCAGCAGTTTCCTTAGACAGGGCGTGAACACCGGGGAGCTGTTTTTT	CASSFLRQGVNTGELFF
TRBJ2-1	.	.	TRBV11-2	TGTGCCAGCAGCGGCCAACCCTACAATGAGCAGTTCTTC	CASSGQPYNEQFF
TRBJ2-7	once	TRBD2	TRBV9	TGTGCCAGCAGCGCTGGACTAGCGGACTCCTACGAGCAGTACTTC	CASSAGLADSYEQYF
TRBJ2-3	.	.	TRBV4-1	TGCGCCAGCAGCCAAGGTCGAGCTCGGGGGAGCACAGATACGCAGTATTTT	CASSQGRARGSTDTQYF
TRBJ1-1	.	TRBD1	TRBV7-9	TGTGCCAGCAGCTTGGGAGACAGGGGAGCTTTCTTT	CASSLGDRGAFF
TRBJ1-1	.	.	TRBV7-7	TGTGCCAGCAGCCCCGTGAGGTTGTCGGGAGGCACTGAAGCTTTCTTT	CASSPVRLSGGTEAFF